The 24 T cell receptor beta chains reported below all come from one sample, sequenced in a study of cytomegalovirus exposure and HLA in healthy donors. The PCR contained 60 Vbeta and 13 Jbeta primers. Produced via immunoSEQ multiplex PCR; TCRdb's table is partial and in-frame only. The repertoire holds 140,000 to 150,000 clones, with roughly 79% as singletons. The sample consisted of PBMCs. These receptors all come from a woman aged 30 to 39 in good health and CMV-seronegative.

The genes are TRBV5-5 and TRBJ1-4, with D tentatively TRBD1 (5 bases). Trimming pared 4 bases from V and 3 bases from J, leaving 10 bases between. Germline V CDR1 and CDR2: SGHKS, YYEKEE (reference sequence). This CDR3 region has 14 residues. CDR3 sequence reads: CASSPGGANEKLFF. Here the CDR3 DNA reads TGTGCCAGCAGCCCCGGGGGGGCTAATGAAAAACTGTTTTTT.

The chain uses TRBV7-3 and TRBJ1-2, with 8 positions matching TRBD1. From germline, CDR1 is SGHTA and CDR2 FQGTGA. The CDR3 has 15 residues. Trimming took 5 bases from V and 4 from J; bases not matched to a gene: 9. DNA for the CDR3: TGTGCCAGCAGCCCAGGGGGCGGAAGCGTCTATGGCTACACCTTC. This gives the protein CASSPGGGSVYGYTF.

This clone was seen a single time. The chain couples TRBV27 to TRBJ2-5, with D possibly matching TRBD2 (6 bases). V lost 5 bases to trimming and J lost 5 bases, with 15 bases between them. CDR3 length: 14 residues. Germline values: CDR1 MNHEY, CDR2 SMNVEV (reference sequence). In nucleotides, the CDR3 is TGTGCCAGCAGTCTCCTGGGACTCGGGGAGACCCAGTACTTC. This translates into CASSLLGLGETQYF.

The genes are TRBV7-3 and TRBJ1-2; 7 bases are a match to TRBD1. The V gene end was trimmed by 5 bases and the J gene end by 8 bases; junction bases not matched to a gene: 8. Looked up from germline, CDR1 is SGHTA and CDR2 is FQGTGA. The CDR3 length is 13 residues. The DNA for the CDR3 is TGTGCCAGCAGCGACGGGACAGAGGGAGGCTACACCTTC. Its protein product is CASSDGTEGGYTF.

This chain uses TRBV7-9 with TRBJ2-2, with TRBD1 as a possible D gene (5 bases). Trimming removed 6 bases from V and 4 bases from J, with 12 bases in between. Germline CDR1 reads SEHNR; CDR2 reads FQNEAQ (reference sequence). This CDR3 is 14 amino acids long. CDR3 residues: CASSFSGRTGELFF. CDR3 DNA sequence: TGTGCCAGCAGTTTTTCAGGGCGCACCGGGGAGCTGTTTTTT.

The chain carries TRBV18 and TRBJ2-2; D remains unclear. The CDR3 is 12 residues long. Trimming pared 3 bases from V and 5 bases from J, leaving 4 bases between. Germline V CDR1 and CDR2: KGHSH, LQKENI. The CDR3 DNA reads as TGTGCCAGCTCACCCGGGACCGGGGAGCTGTTTTTT. This sequence encodes CASSPGTGELFF.

The chain combines TRBV9 with TRBJ1-5, with D possibly being TRBD1 (5 bases). Germline V CDR1 and CDR2: SGDLS, YYNGEE. Deletions cut 1 base from V and 0 bases from J, with 20 bases between. The length of the CDR3 is 19 residues. The CDR3 sequence: CASSVLTEMIAVSNQPQHF. As DNA, the CDR3 is TGTGCCAGCAGCGTATTGACAGAGATGATTGCGGTTAGCAATCAGCCCCAGCATTTT.

The chain has TRBV18 and TRBJ2-7; 12 nucleotides align to TRBD1. V was pared by 3 bases and J by 6 bases, with 3 bases of the junction left unmatched. The CDR3 sequence is 14 residues long. Germline V CDR1 and CDR2: KGHSH, LQKENI. CDR3 DNA: TGTGCCAGCTCACCGGGACAGGGGGCAAGCGAGCAGTACTTC. It yields the protein CASSPGQGASEQYF.

This chain joins TRBV19 and TRBJ2-7; D is uncertain. Trimming removed 2 bases from V and 2 bases from J, with 10 bases in between. The length of the CDR3 is 14 residues. Germline V gene sequence: CDR1 LNHDA, CDR2 SQIVND (reference sequence). The CDR3 region has the DNA TGTGCCAGTAGTATAAATTCGGTCACCTACGAGCAGTACTTC. Translated, it gives CASSINSVTYEQYF.

V and J are TRBV5-1 and TRBJ2-3, with 10 bases fitting TRBD2. The CDR3 is 16 residues long. The germline V gene has CDR1 SGHRS and CDR2 YFSETQ. V was pared by 4 bases and J by 2 bases, with 7 bases of the junction left unmatched. The DNA of the CDR3 is TGCGCCAGCAGCAAGCGGGGGGGGACCCTCACAGATACGCAGTATTTT. This gives the protein CASSKRGGTLTDTQYF.

This rearrangement joins TRBV9 to TRBJ1-2, with 8 positions matching TRBD1. This CDR3 has 15 residues. Germline CDR1 is SGDLS and CDR2 is YYNGEE. V shed 1 base and J 8 bases; nucleotides not matched to a gene: 10. CDR3 region: CASSVTSDRAEGYTF. CDR3 in DNA: TGTGCCAGCAGCGTAACTTCGGACAGGGCTGAAGGCTACACCTTC. The whole variable domain, remainder taken from reference TRBV9 and TRBJ1-2, is DSGVTQTPKHLITATGQRVTLRCSPRSGDLSVYWYQQSLDQGLQFLIQYYNGEERAKGNILERFSAQQFPDLHSELNLSSLELGDSALYFCASSVTSDRAEGYTFGSGTRLTVV.

The chain recombines TRBV15 with TRBJ2-1; a weak D match, TRBD1 (6 bases). CDR3 length equals 15 residues. The V end was cut by 5 bases, the J end by 4 bases, with 15 bases between. Germline V lookup: CDR1 LNHNV, CDR2 YYDKDF (reference sequence). The CDR3 reads CATSRAGVSYNEQFF. The CDR3 coding sequence is TGTGCCACCAGCCGGGCAGGGGTGTCATACAATGAGCAGTTCTTC.

The CDR3 loop is CASSTGTGTQLAKNIQYF. Written as DNA, the CDR3 is TGCGCCAGCAGCACCGGAACCGGGACACAGCTAGCCAAAAACATTCAGTACTTC. The V call is TRBV5-1, the J call TRBJ2-4, with D possibly being TRBD1 (6 bases). V was cut by 4 bases and J by 0 bases, with 20 bases left in between. Germline assignment: CDR1 SGHRS and CDR2 YFSETQ. This CDR3 has 18 amino acids.

The V and J genes are TRBV27 and TRBJ2-7; TRBD2 might be the D (5 bases). The CDR3 loop spans 17 amino acids. Germline CDR1 and CDR2: MNHEY and SMNVEV (reference sequence). Trimming took 6 bases from V and 2 from J, leaving 23 bases between them. In DNA, the CDR3 is TGTGCCAGCAGGAAGGGCGGCCTGCCGCGGACTGCCTACGAGCAGTACTTC. Amino acids: CASRKGGLPRTAYEQYF.

This clone was detected only a few times. This chain joins TRBV7-2 and TRBJ1-5; 8 bases fit TRBD1. CDR1 and CDR2 (germline): SGHTA, FQGNSA. The CDR3 covers 12 residues. V was pared by 0 bases and J by 12 bases, with 1 base of the junction left unmatched. CDR3 protein: CASSLATGVQHF. Written as DNA, the CDR3 is TGTGCCAGCAGCTTAGCGACAGGGGTCCAGCATTTT.

This chain connects TRBV4-1 to TRBJ2-7; 12 nucleotides agree with TRBD2. The CDR3 sequence is 17 residues long. V lost 0 bases and J lost 1; bases outside the gene matches: 4. Germline assignment: CDR1 MGHRA and CDR2 YSYEKL. The CDR3, as DNA: TGCGCCAGCAGCCAAGAACCGACTAGCGGGGGATCCTACGAGCAGTACTTC. Amino acid sequence: CASSQEPTSGGSYEQYF.

This clone showed up just a few times. The chain links TRBV5-1 to TRBJ1-2, with TRBD1 identical over 9 bases. The germline CDR1 and CDR2 sequences are SGHRS and YFSETQ. There are 17 residues in the CDR3. The J segment lost 1 base and the V segment lost 1 base, leaving 8 bases of the junction unmatched. In DNA form, the CDR3 reads TGCGCCAGCAGCTTGAATGCCGGACAGGGGAATAACTATGGCTACACCTTC. This gives the protein CASSLNAGQGNNYGYTF.

The chain links TRBV6-6 to TRBJ1-5; 7 bases are shared with TRBD1. The CDR3 is 15 residues long. V dropped 0 bases and J dropped 5; count of bases not matched to a gene: 4. Germline lookup yields CDR1 MNHNY and CDR2 SVGAGI (reference sequence). The CDR3 bases are TGTGCCAGCAGTTACTCTGACAGGGCCGATCAGCCCCAGCATTTT. As protein: CASSYSDRADQPQHF.

This chain connects TRBV6-5 to TRBJ2-7, with 8 nucleotides matching TRBD2. Germline values: CDR1 MNHEY, CDR2 SVGAGI. The CDR3 is 15 amino acids. The V gene end was trimmed by 6 bases and the J gene end by 2 bases; junction bases not matched to a gene: 9. Written as DNA, the CDR3 is TGTGCCAGCAGCCCCCGTCCCGGGGGGGCCTACGAGCAGTACTTC. Translated: CASSPRPGGAYEQYF.

In this sample, this clone turned up a few times. V usage is TRBV7-6 and J usage is TRBJ2-1; 7 bases align to TRBD2. Per the germline V gene, CDR1 is SGHVS and CDR2 is FNYEAQ. The J segment lost 5 bases and the V segment lost 4 bases, leaving 11 bases of the junction unmatched. The CDR3 has 16 residues. The CDR3 loop is CASSYRGRGDNNEQFF. In DNA form, the CDR3 reads TGTGCCAGCAGCTACCGGGGACGGGGGGATAACAATGAGCAGTTCTTC.

The CDR3 sequence: CASSVESPEQGAPSTDTQYF. In DNA form, the CDR3 reads TGTGCCAGCAGCGTAGAATCCCCCGAACAGGGGGCTCCTAGCACAGATACGCAGTATTTT. The rearrangement uses TRBV9 and TRBJ2-3, with 9 bases lining up with TRBD1. The trim removed 0 bases at V and 0 bases at J, leaving 14 bases unmatched. Germline-derived CDR1 and CDR2 are SGDLS and YYNGEE. The CDR3 sequence is 20 residues long.

This chain connects TRBV5-1 to TRBJ1-3, with D perhaps TRBD1 (6 bases). This CDR3 region has 17 residues. CDR1 and CDR2 (germline): SGHRS, YFSETQ. Trimming pared 0 bases from V and 4 bases from J, leaving 17 bases between. For the CDR3, the DNA is TGCGCCAGCAGCTTGGGAGGACAGTGGCAGGTCGGAAACACCATATATTTT. It specifies CASSLGGQWQVGNTIYF.

This clone was detected only once. CDR3 DNA sequence: TGCGCCAGCAGTCTCGACACGGTACGCTATGGCTACACCTTC. Translating it yields CASSLDTVRYGYTF. This chain connects TRBV5-1 to TRBJ1-2; unclear D gene. V lost 5 bases and J 4 bases, leaving 15 bases between the germline ends. The CDR3 has 14 residues. Germline V gene data show CDR1 as SGHRS and CDR2 as YFSETQ.

This clone was observed a few times. The chain links TRBV6-4 to TRBJ1-1; 7 bases are a match to TRBD1. CDR3 length: 15 residues. Germline loops: CDR1 MRHNA, CDR2 SNTAGT. The V segment lost 0 bases and the J segment 7 bases; nucleotides outside the gene matches: 8. CDR3 nucleotide sequence: TGTGCCAGCAGTGACTCGATGTCGGGACAGAGTGAAGCTTTCTTT. Translating it yields CASSDSMSGQSEAFF.